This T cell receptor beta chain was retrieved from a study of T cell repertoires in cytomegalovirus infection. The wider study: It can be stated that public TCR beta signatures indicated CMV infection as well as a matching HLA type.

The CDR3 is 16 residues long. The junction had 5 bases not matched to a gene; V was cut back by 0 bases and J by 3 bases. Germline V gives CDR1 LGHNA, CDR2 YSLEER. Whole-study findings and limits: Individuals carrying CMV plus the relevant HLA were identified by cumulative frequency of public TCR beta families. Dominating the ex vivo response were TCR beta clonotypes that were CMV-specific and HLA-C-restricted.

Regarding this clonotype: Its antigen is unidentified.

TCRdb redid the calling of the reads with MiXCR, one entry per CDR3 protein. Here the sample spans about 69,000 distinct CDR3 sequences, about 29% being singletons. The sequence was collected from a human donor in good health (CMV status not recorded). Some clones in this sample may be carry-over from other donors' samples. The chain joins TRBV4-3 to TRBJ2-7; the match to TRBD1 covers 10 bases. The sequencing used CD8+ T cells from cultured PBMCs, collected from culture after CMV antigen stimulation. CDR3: CASSQEDRGLSYEQYF. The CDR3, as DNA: TGCGCCAGCAGCCAAGAAGACAGGGGGCTTAGCTACGAGCAGTACTTC.